Reported below is one TCR beta chain. In the original processing: Amplified reference gene primers provided the basis for estimating nucleated cell counts. Profiled with immunoSEQ multiplex PCR; TCRdb holds only in-frame clones, not every one. V and J calls and clone size are those listed in that table; D and trimming were worked out from the DNA. The sample shows about 30,000 clones, roughly nine tenths of them seen only once. These data originate in a study of blood T cell repertoires in COVID-19. Study context: There were acute and convalescent COVID-19 samples, and they came from the United States, Italy and Spain. From T cells, B-cell-depleted T cells, or PBMCs came the material, which was cDNA or gDNA.

Sequenced: peripheral blood. This clonotype was sampled from a human donor in a cohort sampled during active COVID-19.

CDR3 sequence: CASSQVVPRDTNYGYTF. CDR3 DNA: TGTGCCAGCAGCCAAGTGGTCCCCAGGGACACAAACTATGGCTACACCTTC. This rearrangement joins TRBV14 to TRBJ1-2, with TRBD1 as a possible D gene (6 bases). Germline lookup yields CDR1 SGHDN and CDR2 FVKESK. The V and J ends lost 1 base and 2 bases respectively, with 17 bases between them. The CDR3 has 17 amino acids.